What follows are 12 T cell receptor beta chains derived from one specimen sequenced in a study of vaccination effects on CD4 cells after COVID-19. The assay was immunoSEQ multiplex PCR, and TCRdb's table has in-frame clones only and misses some. The table records about 59,000 clones, roughly 80% of them present only once. Within the ViraFEST assay, antigen-specific CD4+ T cells underwent expansion with viral peptide pools prior to sequencing. CD4+ T cells were isolated after less than 13 days of culture. Each person got two doses of an mRNA SARS-CoV-2 vaccine, BNT162b2 or mRNA-1273. Their antigens remain unidentified. Material: CD4+ T cells from PBMCs cultured with HCoV-OC43 spike peptides, obtained after COVID-19 vaccination. The sample's subset: HCoV-OC43 spike overlapping peptide pool stimulation. These receptors were collected from a human donor who received a COVID-19 vaccine.

This sequence joins TRBV6-5 and TRBJ2-7; D is undetermined. The CDR3 runs 12 residues. Trimming took off 6 bases at V and 0 bases at J, with 6 bases between the two ends. Germline assignment: CDR1 MNHEY and CDR2 SVGAGI. The CDR3 DNA reads TGTGCCAGCAGGTCAGACTCCTACGAGCAGTACGTC. Its protein product is CASRSDSYEQYV.

The chain links TRBV30 to TRBJ2-1; TRBD2 is a possible D gene (5 bases). Per germline, CDR1 GTSNPN and CDR2 SVGIG (reference sequence). The CDR3 has 16 amino acids. V was cut by 2 bases and J by 6 bases, with 20 bases left in between. CDR3 nucleotide sequence: TGTGCCTGGAGTCCACCGCACCTCACTAGGGCCAATGAGCAGTTCTTC. It translates to CAWSPPHLTRANEQFF.

The chain couples TRBV6-5 to TRBJ1-2; TRBD1 might be the D (6 bases). Trimming removed 5 bases from V and 1 base from J, with 11 bases in between. The CDR3 covers 14 residues. In germline, CDR1 is MNHEY, CDR2 SVGAGI. CDR3 sequence (DNA): TGTGCCAGCAGTCCATGGGACAATAACTATGGCTACACCTTC. Its translation: CASSPWDNNYGYTF.

This clone showed up just once. The chain carries TRBV6-5 and TRBJ1-4, with 9 bases matching TRBD1. Germline CDR1 MNHEY, CDR2 SVGAGI. The V and J ends lost 2 bases and 7 bases, in that order; junction bases with no gene match: 2. The CDR3 loop spans 14 amino acids. The CDR3 protein is CASSYGQGTEKLFF. In DNA form, the CDR3 reads TGTGCCAGCAGTTACGGACAGGGGACTGAAAAACTGTTTTTT.

J is TRBJ2-1 and V is TRBV5-1; D is ambiguous. Germline loops: CDR1 SGHRS, CDR2 YFSETQ. Trimming took off 1 base at V and 15 bases at J, with 14 bases between the two ends. The CDR3 length is 12 residues. The CDR3 sequence is CASSLIPSRWFF. For the CDR3, the DNA is TGCGCCAGCAGCTTGATCCCTAGTAGGTGGTTCTTC.

The J gene is TRBJ2-3, the V gene TRBV24-1; 7 bases fit TRBD1. The V gene end was trimmed by 4 bases and the J gene end by 3 bases; junction bases not matched to a gene: 9. This CDR3 region has 16 residues. Looked up from germline, CDR1 is KGHDR and CDR2 is SFDVKD. The CDR3 region is CATSEARQGATDTQYF. CDR3 DNA sequence: TGTGCCACCAGTGAGGCTCGACAGGGCGCAACAGATACGCAGTATTTT.

The CDR3 loop is CASSIGGAVDTQYF. As DNA, the CDR3 is TGTGCCAGCAGCATCGGGGGGGCGGTAGATACGCAGTATTTT. The genes are TRBV5-5 and TRBJ2-3, with 8 bases identical to TRBD2. Germline V lookup: CDR1 SGHKS, CDR2 YYEKEE (reference sequence). This CDR3 region has 14 residues. With 4 bases clipped from V and 5 bases from J, the junction kept 6 bases outside the gene matches.

The rearrangement links TRBV27 to TRBJ1-5; 10 positions agree with TRBD1. Trimming cost V 7 bases and J 5 bases; bases outside gene matches: 5. Germline values: CDR1 MNHEY, CDR2 SMNVEV (reference sequence). This CDR3 is built from 14 residues. CDR3: CASKTTGGDQPQHF. In nucleotides, the CDR3 is TGTGCCAGCAAAACGACAGGGGGCGATCAGCCCCAGCATTTT.

The V call is TRBV21-1, the J call TRBJ2-3. TRBV21-1 is a pseudogene locus. The CDR3 extends over 16 amino acids. The CDR3 protein is CASSSKGRSSTDTQYF. The CDR3 DNA sequence: TGTGCCAGCAGCTCAAAGGGACGGTCTAGCACAGATACGCAGTATTTT.

The rearrangement links TRBV7-9 to TRBJ2-5, with D tentatively TRBD1 or TRBD2 (5 bases each). The CDR3 sequence is 14 residues long. The V gene's germline CDR1 is SEHNR and CDR2 FQNEAQ (reference sequence). V lost 5 bases to trimming and J lost 4 bases, with 14 bases between them. DNA of the CDR3: TGTGCCAGCAGCAAGCGACCGGGACCAGAGACCCAGTACTTC. Encoded protein: CASSKRPGPETQYF.

This clone has just one count. This chain connects TRBV28 to TRBJ1-2; D call uncertain. CDR3 length equals 14 residues. V lost 3 bases to trimming and J lost 8 bases, with 16 bases between them. Germline V lookup: CDR1 MDHEN, CDR2 SYDVKM. The CDR3: CASSLSGPVRGYTF. In DNA, the CDR3 is TGTGCCAGCAGTTTGTCTGGGCCTGTCCGGGGCTACACCTTC.

J is TRBJ1-1 and V is TRBV5-6; D perhaps matches TRBD1 (5 bases). Trimming pared 0 bases from V and 5 bases from J, leaving 17 bases between. CDR3 length: 16 amino acids. The germline CDR1 and CDR2 sequences are SGHDT and YYEEEE. This chain's CDR3 is CASSLEAGRLVTEAFF. CDR3 DNA: TGTGCCAGCAGCTTGGAGGCAGGGAGGTTGGTGACTGAAGCTTTCTTT.